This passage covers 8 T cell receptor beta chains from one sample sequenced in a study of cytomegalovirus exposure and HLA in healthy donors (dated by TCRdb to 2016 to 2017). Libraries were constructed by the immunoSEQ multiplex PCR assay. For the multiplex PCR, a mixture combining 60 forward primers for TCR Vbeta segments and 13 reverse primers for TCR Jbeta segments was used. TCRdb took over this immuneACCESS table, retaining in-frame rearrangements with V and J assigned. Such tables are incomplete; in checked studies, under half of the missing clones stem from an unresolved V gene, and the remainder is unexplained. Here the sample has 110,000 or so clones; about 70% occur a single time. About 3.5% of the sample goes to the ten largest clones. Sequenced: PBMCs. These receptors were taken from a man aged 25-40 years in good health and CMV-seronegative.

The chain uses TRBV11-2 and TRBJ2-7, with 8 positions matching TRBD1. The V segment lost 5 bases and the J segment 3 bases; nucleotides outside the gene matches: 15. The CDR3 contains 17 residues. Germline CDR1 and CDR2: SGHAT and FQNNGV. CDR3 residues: CASSVRQGPPVNYEQYF. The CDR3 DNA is TGTGCCAGCAGCGTCCGACAGGGGCCCCCAGTTAACTACGAGCAGTACTTC. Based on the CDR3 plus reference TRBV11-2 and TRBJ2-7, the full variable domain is EAGVAQSPRYKIIEKRQSVAFWCNPISGHATLYWYQQILGQGPKLLIQFQNNGVVDDSQLPKDRFSAERLKGVDSTLKIQPAKLEDSAVYLCASSVRQGPPVNYEQYFGPGTRLTVT.

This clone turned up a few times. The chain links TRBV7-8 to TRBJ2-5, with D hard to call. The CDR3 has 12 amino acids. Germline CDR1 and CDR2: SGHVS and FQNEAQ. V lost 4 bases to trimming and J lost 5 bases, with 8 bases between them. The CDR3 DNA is TGTGCCAGCAGCTCGTTCCGGGAGACCCAGTACTTC. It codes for CASSSFRETQYF.

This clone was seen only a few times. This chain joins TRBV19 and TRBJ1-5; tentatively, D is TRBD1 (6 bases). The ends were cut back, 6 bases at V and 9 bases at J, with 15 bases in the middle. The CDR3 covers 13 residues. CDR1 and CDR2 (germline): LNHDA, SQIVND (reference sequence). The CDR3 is CASSLGNRAPQHF. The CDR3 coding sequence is TGTGCCAGTAGCTTAGGAAACAGGGCGCCCCAGCATTTT.

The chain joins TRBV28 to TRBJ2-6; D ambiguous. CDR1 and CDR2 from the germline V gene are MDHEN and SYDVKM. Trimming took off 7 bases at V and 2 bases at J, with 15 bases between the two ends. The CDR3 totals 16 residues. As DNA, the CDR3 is TGTGCCAGCAAAAAATGGCAATCGCCTGGGGCCAACGTCCTGACTTTC. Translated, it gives CASKKWQSPGANVLTF.

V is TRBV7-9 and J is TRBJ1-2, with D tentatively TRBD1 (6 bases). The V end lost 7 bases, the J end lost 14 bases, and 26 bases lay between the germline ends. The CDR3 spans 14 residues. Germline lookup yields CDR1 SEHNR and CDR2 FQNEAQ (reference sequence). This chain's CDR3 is CASTDGQPPVVWTF. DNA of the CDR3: TGTGCCAGCACCGACGGACAGCCGCCTGTGGTGTGGACCTTC.

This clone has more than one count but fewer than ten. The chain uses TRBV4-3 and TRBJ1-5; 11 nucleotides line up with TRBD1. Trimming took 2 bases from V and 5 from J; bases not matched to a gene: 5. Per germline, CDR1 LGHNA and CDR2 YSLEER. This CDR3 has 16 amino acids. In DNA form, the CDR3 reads TGCGCCAGCAGCCAACCGGGACAGGGGGGGTATCAGCCCCAGCATTTT. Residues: CASSQPGQGGYQPQHF.

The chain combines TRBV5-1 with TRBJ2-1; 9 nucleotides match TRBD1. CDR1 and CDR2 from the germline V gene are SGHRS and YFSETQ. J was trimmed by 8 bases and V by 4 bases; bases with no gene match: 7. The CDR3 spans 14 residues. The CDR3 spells CASSPGTGSHEQFF. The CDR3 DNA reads TGCGCCAGCAGCCCCGGGACAGGGAGCCATGAGCAGTTCTTC.

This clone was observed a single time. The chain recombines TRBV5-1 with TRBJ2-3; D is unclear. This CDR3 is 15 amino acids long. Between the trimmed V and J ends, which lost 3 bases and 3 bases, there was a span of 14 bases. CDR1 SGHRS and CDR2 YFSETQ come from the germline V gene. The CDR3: CASSSFYLTTDTQYF. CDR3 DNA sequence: TGCGCCAGCAGCTCCTTTTACCTCACTACAGATACGCAGTATTTT.